Following are 2 T cell receptor beta chains from one sample sequenced in a study of blood T cell repertoires in COVID-19 (dated by TCRdb to about 2020). Receptors were amplified or captured by the immunoSEQ multiplex PCR assay. The immuneACCESS repertoire file appears here via TCRdb, limited to in-frame rearrangements. These files lack a portion of the clones; in checked studies, under half of the deficit traces to unresolved V genes, and the cause of the others is not known. The sample yields some 350,000 clones; 85% to 90% were counted once. The ten largest clones add up to roughly 1% of the sample. The source material was PBMCs or T cells enriched from blood (not recorded which). Receptors were obtained from a man between 18 and 35 years old who had recovered from COVID-19.

This rearrangement joins TRBV5-1 to TRBJ1-2, with 7 nucleotides matching TRBD1. Germline V gene sequence: CDR1 SGHRS, CDR2 YFSETQ. The junction had 8 bases not matched to a gene; V was cut back by 1 base and J by 5 bases. The CDR3 has 15 amino acids. In DNA, the CDR3 is TGCGCCAGCAGCTTGATAGGACAGGAGGCATATGGCTACACCTTC. This sequence encodes CASSLIGQEAYGYTF.

This clone has only one observation. The chain employs TRBV3-1 (or the pseudogene TRBV3-2) and TRBJ1-2, with 7 bases matching TRBD1. Trimming at V came to 2 bases and at J to 4 bases, leaving 4 bases not matched to a gene. The CDR3 length is 14 residues. The germline V gene encodes CDR1 LGHDT and CDR2 YNNKEL (reference sequence). CDR3 in amino acids: CASSQNEGAYGYTF. CDR3 in DNA: TGTGCCAGCAGCCAAAACGAGGGGGCCTATGGCTACACCTTC.